This T cell receptor (beta chain) was found in a study of T cell repertoires in cytomegalovirus infection. Study information: TCR beta signatures that were public indicated CMV infection and matching HLA type. Broader study findings: The response measured ex vivo was dominated by TCR beta clonotypes (HLA-C-restricted and CMV-specific). Summed public TCR beta family frequency identified CMV carriers bearing the relevant HLA.

This clonotype has at least ten counts. What it binds is not known. The CDR3 consists of 13 residues. V lost 2 bases and J lost 4, with 7 bases in between. The V gene's germline CDR1 is MNHEY and CDR2 SVGAGI. TCRdb re-called the reads through MiXCR, storing one row per CDR3 protein. The profile shows around 270,000 distinct CDR3 sequences, approximately 9.1% of them singletons. V gene TRBV6-5 combines with J gene TRBJ2-3; no definite D call. The receptor's source is a human donor in good health (CMV status not recorded). Some clones in this sample may be carry-over from other donors' samples. Specimen: PBMCs. As DNA, the CDR3 is TGTGCCAGCAGTTACCATAGGGCAGATACGCAGTATTTT. Its protein product is CASSYHRADTQYF.